These 27 T cell receptor beta chains were all obtained from the same sample, sequenced in a study of response to subunit inactivated influenza vaccine (dated by TCRdb to the late 2010s). The receptor library was made with RT-PCR. Sequencing took place on an Illumina HiSeq 2500. Through fastp at Q25 and MiXCR, TCRdb rebuilt clones from the public reads, retaining in-frame beta chains. Identical CDR3 proteins give one entry, which carries the most common genes and DNA. This sample comprises more than 450,000 distinct CDR3 sequences, approximately 11% of them detected only once. Approximately 11% of the sample goes to the ten largest clones. The sample also formed part of further work on T cells expressing NK-cell markers. The second source states: TCR beta cDNA libraries were prepared using 5'RACE template switching, which introduced a universal primer site and unique molecular identifiers.

The sequences come from PBMCs from blood, collected on the day of vaccination. Source of these receptors: a man in his fifties or sixties who received an inactivated influenza vaccine. Donor details come from another sample of the same person, matched by shared clones.

A few counts support this clonotype. The rearrangement links TRBV18 to TRBJ2-5, with D possibly matching TRBD1 (6 bases). V lost 6 bases and J lost 4, with 18 bases in between. Germline V lookup: CDR1 KGHSH, CDR2 LQKENI. The CDR3 spans 15 residues. The CDR3 here is CASSTTGHLRETQYF. CDR3 DNA sequence: TGTGCCAGCTCGACGACAGGTCATCTCAGAGAGACCCAGTACTTC.

This clonotype occurred a few times. This chain connects TRBV7-2 to TRBJ2-7, with D unresolved. In germline, CDR1 is SGHTA, CDR2 FQGNSA. This CDR3 contains 13 residues. V lost 2 bases to trimming and J lost 2 bases, with 7 bases between them. The CDR3 here is CASSLQAAYEQYF. As DNA, the CDR3 is TGTGCCAGCAGCTTACAGGCAGCCTACGAGCAGTACTTC.

The chain employs TRBV29-1 and TRBJ1-1; D is undetermined. The CDR3 has 13 amino acids. V shed 4 bases and J shed 1 base, with 10 bases lying between them. Germline loops: CDR1 SQVTM, CDR2 ANQGSEA. The CDR3 protein is CSVVDKRNTEAFF. In DNA form, the CDR3 reads TGCAGCGTTGTCGACAAGAGGAACACTGAAGCTTTCTTT. The full variable domain, its missing parts supplied by reference TRBV29-1 and TRBJ1-1, is SAVISQKPSRDICQRGTSLTIQCQVDSQVTMMFWYRQQPGQSLTLIATANQGSEATYESGFVIDKFPISRPNLTFSTLTVSNMSPEDSSIYLCSVVDKRNTEAFFGQGTRLTVV.

V and J are TRBV27 and TRBJ2-7; 12 nucleotides align to TRBD2. V shed 6 bases and J 3 bases; nucleotides not matched to a gene: 9. The CDR3 totals 16 residues. Germline CDR1 MNHEY, CDR2 SMNVEV (reference sequence). The CDR3 DNA sequence: TGTGCCAGCAGCCCCAAGCTAGCGGGAGGGAGCTACGAGCAGTACTTC. Translation: CASSPKLAGGSYEQYF.

This clonotype has just a few counts. The J gene is TRBJ2-1, the V gene TRBV4-3, with D uncertain. The CDR3 length is 16 residues. Germline CDR1 and CDR2: LGHNA and YSLEER. V was cut by 0 bases and J by 0 bases, with 9 bases left in between. CDR3: CASSQDDVSSYNEQFF. The CDR3 nucleotides are TGCGCCAGCAGCCAAGATGACGTTAGCTCCTACAATGAGCAGTTCTTC.

The chain employs TRBV4-1 and TRBJ2-5; the match to TRBD2 covers 8 bases. The trim removed 6 bases at V and 2 bases at J, leaving 14 bases unmatched. Looked up from germline, CDR1 is MGHRA and CDR2 is YSYEKL. The CDR3 loop spans 17 amino acids. CDR3 sequence: CASRPLAGNLRQETQYF. Written as DNA, the CDR3 is TGCGCCAGCAGACCCTTAGCGGGGAATTTGAGGCAAGAGACCCAGTACTTC.

This clonotype was seen only a few times. The chain is built from TRBV5-1 and TRBJ1-1; D is perhaps TRBD1 (5 bases). CDR1 and CDR2 (germline): SGHRS, YFSETQ. V gave up 4 bases and J gave up 0 bases, with 13 bases separating them. The CDR3 runs 15 residues. The CDR3 DNA is TGCGCCAGCAGCCCAGGGAGCAGAATGAACACTGAAGCTTTCTTT. This sequence encodes CASSPGSRMNTEAFF.

This clonotype was observed once. The chain couples TRBV5-1 to TRBJ2-2; TRBD2 agrees at 8 bases. CDR3 length equals 15 residues. Germline CDR1 SGHRS, CDR2 YFSETQ. V lost 3 bases, J lost 8 bases, and 9 bases stayed unmatched. The CDR3 nucleotides read TGCGCCAGCAGCTCCCCCGGGACTAGTGTTGGGGAGCTGTTTTTT. Protein: CASSSPGTSVGELFF. Supplemented by reference TRBV5-1 and TRBJ2-2, the full variable domain reads KAGVTQTPRYLIKTRGQQVTLSCSPISGHRSVSWYQQTPGQGLQFLFEYFSETQRNKGNFPGRFSGRQFSNSRSEMNVSTLELGDSALYLCASSSPGTSVGELFFGEGSRLTVL.

This clonotype was seen more than once but under ten times. The chain combines TRBV11-2 with TRBJ2-2; weak D call: TRBD2 (6 bases). There are 15 residues in the CDR3. Germline CDR1 is SGHAT and CDR2 is FQNNGV. V was shortened by 3 bases and J by 3 bases, with 11 bases between the two germline ends. Written as DNA, the CDR3 is TGTGCCAGCAGCTTTGGGGGGTTACACACCGGGGAGCTGTTTTTT. Its translation is CASSFGGLHTGELFF.

At least ten counts were recorded for this clonotype. The chain employs TRBV4-2 and TRBJ2-1; D remains ambiguous. The germline V gene encodes CDR1 LGHNA and CDR2 YNFKEQ. The CDR3 loop spans 13 amino acids. Trimming shortened V by 4 bases and J by 7 bases, and 11 bases separated the two germline ends. The CDR3 DNA sequence: TGTGCCAGCAGCCTCCCGCTCTATAATGAGCAGTTCTTC. It translates to CASSLPLYNEQFF.

The V call is TRBV11-2, the J call TRBJ2-1; 8 bases align to TRBD2. The CDR3 runs to 15 residues. V shed 3 bases, J shed 10 bases, and the junction held 11 bases outside the gene matches. Germline CDR1 SGHAT, CDR2 FQNNGV. The CDR3 sequence: CASSLGHGGAWEQFF. The CDR3 DNA reads TGTGCCAGCAGCTTGGGTCACGGGGGGGCATGGGAGCAGTTCTTC. Based on the CDR3 plus reference TRBV11-2 and TRBJ2-1, the full variable domain is EAGVAQSPRYKIIEKRQSVAFWCNPISGHATLYWYQQILGQGPKLLIQFQNNGVVDDSQLPKDRFSAERLKGVDSTLKIQPAKLEDSAVYLCASSLGHGGAWEQFFGPGTRLTVL.

The chain has TRBV6-4 and TRBJ2-3, with D maybe TRBD2 (5 bases). The V and J ends lost 6 bases and 6 bases respectively, with 13 bases between them. Germline CDR1 and CDR2: MRHNA and SNTAGT. The CDR3 is 13 residues long. The CDR3 spells CASSASTIDTQYF. The CDR3 DNA follows: TGTGCCAGCAGCGCTTCGACTATCGATACGCAGTATTTT.

This clonotype was detected a few times. The CDR3 DNA is TGTGCCACCAGCCCATCAGGGGGCTACAATCAGCCCCAGCATTTT. Encoded protein: CATSPSGGYNQPQHF. J is TRBJ1-5 and V is TRBV24-1, with 8 nucleotides matching TRBD1. CDR3 length equals 15 residues. J lost 3 bases, V lost 7 bases, and 7 bases had no gene match. Germline CDR1 and CDR2: KGHDR and SFDVKD.

This chain connects TRBV20-1 to TRBJ2-3; D might be TRBD2 (6 bases). Trimming took 2 bases from V and 4 from J, leaving 13 bases between them. The CDR3 covers 14 residues. The germline CDR1 and CDR2 sequences are DFQATT and SNEGSKA (reference sequence). The CDR3 region is CSARSGAGPDTQYF. CDR3 nucleotide sequence: TGCAGTGCTAGATCCGGAGCGGGTCCAGATACGCAGTATTTT.

The rearrangement links TRBV7-9 to TRBJ2-7, with 9 bases fitting TRBD2. CDR3 length equals 15 residues. V was clipped by 7 bases and J by 4 bases; unmatched bases: 11. Germline V gives CDR1 SEHNR, CDR2 FQNEAQ (reference sequence). CDR3 bases: TGTGCCAGCACCGGGGCGGGGACTAGCATGTACGAGCAGTACTTC. Translation: CASTGAGTSMYEQYF.

The chain recombines TRBV2 with TRBJ2-7; perhaps TRBD2 as D (5 bases). CDR1 and CDR2 (germline): SNHLY, FYNNEI. This CDR3 is built from 13 residues. V lost 3 bases and J lost 7, with 13 bases in between. CDR3 nucleotides: TGTGCCAGCAGTGACACAGCCGGGATAGAGCAGTACTTC. It is translated as CASSDTAGIEQYF.

As concerns this clonotype: A much larger clone differs from this one at a single base, so this may be a read error. The chain is built from TRBV7-9 and TRBJ2-4, with D perhaps matching TRBD1 (6 bases). V was cut by 9 bases and J by 8 bases, with 14 bases left in between. The CDR3 sequence is 12 residues long. Looked up from germline, CDR1 is SEHNR and CDR2 is FQNEAQ (reference sequence). The CDR3 DNA is TGTGCCAGAAGCGAAGACAGGCACATTCAGTACTTC. Translation gives CARSEDRHIQYF.

The CDR3 protein is CSVGNSYEQYF. The CDR3 coding sequence is TGCAGCGTTGGCAACTCCTACGAGCAGTACTTC. J is TRBJ2-7 and V is TRBV29-1, with D uncertain. CDR3 length equals 11 residues. Trimming pared 4 bases from V and 0 bases from J, leaving 4 bases between. CDR1 is SQVTM and CDR2 is ANQGSEA in the germline V gene.

This clonotype was found a few times. J is TRBJ2-2 and V is TRBV24-1, with no clear D. This CDR3 spans 14 amino acids. V was shortened by 4 bases and J by 6 bases, with 11 bases between the two germline ends. CDR1 is KGHDR, CDR2 SFDVKD, per germline. Here the CDR3 reads CATSEYAPAGELFF. The CDR3 DNA follows: TGTGCCACCAGTGAGTACGCTCCCGCCGGGGAGCTGTTTTTT.

The chain carries TRBV7-2 and TRBJ1-4; 8 positions match TRBD1. Germline V gene data show CDR1 as SGHTA and CDR2 as FQGNSA. The CDR3 has 15 amino acids. Unmatched junction bases numbered 10, after V lost 5 bases and J lost 8 bases. CDR3 region: CASSKETGTGEKLFF. DNA of the CDR3: TGTGCCAGCAGCAAAGAAACCGGGACAGGCGAAAAACTGTTTTTT.

This clonotype showed up just a few times. The V gene is TRBV6-1, the J gene TRBJ2-1, with 12 bases matching TRBD2. Germline V gene data show CDR1 as MNHNS and CDR2 as SASEGT. The V and J ends lost 4 bases and 7 bases, in that order; junction bases with no gene match: 8. The CDR3 spans 16 residues. DNA of the CDR3: TGTGCCAGCAGTGTAACCGGGACTAGCGGGTCTAATGAGCAGTTCTTC. As protein: CASSVTGTSGSNEQFF.

This clonotype was observed a handful of times. The V call is TRBV11-2, the J call TRBJ2-7; D not certain. This CDR3 contains 12 residues. In germline, CDR1 is SGHAT, CDR2 FQNNGV. With 6 bases removed from V and 2 bases from J, the gap between germline ends came to 8 bases. CDR3 amino acids: CASRRQTYEQYF. The DNA of the CDR3 is TGTGCCAGCAGACGGCAGACCTACGAGCAGTACTTC.

This chain connects TRBV29-1 to TRBJ1-1; a weak D match, TRBD1 (6 bases). Trimming shortened V by 3 bases and J by 5 bases, and 19 bases separated the two germline ends. The CDR3 totals 15 residues. CDR1 and CDR2 (germline): SQVTM, ANQGSEA. The DNA of the CDR3 is TGCAGCGTTGATTTCGGCAGGGGAGATTGGACTGAAGCTTTCTTT. Amino acid sequence: CSVDFGRGDWTEAFF.

The chain couples TRBV28 to TRBJ2-7; the D gene is possibly TRBD1 (6 bases). Trimming removed 2 bases at V and 2 bases at J, with 13 bases between. CDR3 length: 15 amino acids. The germline V gene encodes CDR1 MDHEN and CDR2 SYDVKM. The CDR3 spells CASSLGPGTTYEQYF. In DNA, the CDR3 is TGTGCCAGCAGTTTAGGCCCCGGGACAACCTACGAGCAGTACTTC.

The chain recombines TRBV18 with TRBJ2-7, with 15 positions matching TRBD2. Germline values: CDR1 KGHSH, CDR2 LQKENI. The junction had 8 bases not matched to a gene; V was cut back by 3 bases and J by 2 bases. The CDR3 length is 18 residues. The CDR3 spells CASSPPGLAGGQPYEQYF. The DNA of the CDR3 is TGTGCCAGCTCACCGCCGGGACTAGCGGGAGGCCAGCCCTACGAGCAGTACTTC.

The sample holds a few counts of this clonotype. This chain uses TRBV10-3 with TRBJ2-5; possibly TRBD2 for D (6 bases). Germline values: CDR1 ENHRY, CDR2 SYGVKD. Trimming cost V 9 bases and J 5 bases, with 25 bases left between them. CDR3 length: 16 amino acids. CDR3 DNA sequence: TGTGCCATTAGAGGAGGGATGGGATCTCCAAGGGAGACCCAGTACTTC. Translation gives CAIRGGMGSPRETQYF.

At least ten counts were recorded for this clonotype. V is TRBV7-9 and J is TRBJ1-1, with 7 nucleotides matching TRBD1. Unmatched junction bases numbered 9, after V lost 5 bases and J lost 0 bases. This CDR3 has 16 amino acids. Germline CDR1 is SEHNR and CDR2 is FQNEAQ (reference sequence). The CDR3 here is CASSIYPRGMNTEAFF. The CDR3 DNA reads TGTGCCAGCAGCATCTACCCCAGGGGGATGAACACTGAAGCTTTCTTT.